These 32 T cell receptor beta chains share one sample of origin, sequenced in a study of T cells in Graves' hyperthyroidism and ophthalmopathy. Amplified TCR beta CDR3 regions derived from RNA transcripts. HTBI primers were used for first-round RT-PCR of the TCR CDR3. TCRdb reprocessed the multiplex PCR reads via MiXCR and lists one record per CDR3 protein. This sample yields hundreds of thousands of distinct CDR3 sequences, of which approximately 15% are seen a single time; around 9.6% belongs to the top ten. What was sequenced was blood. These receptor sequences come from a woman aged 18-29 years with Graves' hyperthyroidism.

The CDR3 loop reads CSARRTSGSLYNEQFF. The CDR3 DNA follows: TGCAGTGCTCGAAGGACTAGCGGGAGCCTTTACAATGAGCAGTTCTTC. The V call is TRBV20-1, the J call TRBJ2-1, with TRBD2 identical over 13 bases. The germline gives CDR1 DFQATT, CDR2 SNEGSKA (reference sequence). This CDR3 is 16 amino acids long. With 5 bases clipped from V and 4 bases from J, the junction kept 8 bases outside the gene matches.

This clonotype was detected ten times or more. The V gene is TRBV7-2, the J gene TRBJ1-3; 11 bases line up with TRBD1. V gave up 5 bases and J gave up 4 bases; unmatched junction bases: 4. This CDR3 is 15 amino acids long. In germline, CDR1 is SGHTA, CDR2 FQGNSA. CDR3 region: CASSDRTGGGNTIYF. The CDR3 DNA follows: TGTGCCAGCAGCGACCGGACAGGGGGCGGAAACACCATATATTTT.

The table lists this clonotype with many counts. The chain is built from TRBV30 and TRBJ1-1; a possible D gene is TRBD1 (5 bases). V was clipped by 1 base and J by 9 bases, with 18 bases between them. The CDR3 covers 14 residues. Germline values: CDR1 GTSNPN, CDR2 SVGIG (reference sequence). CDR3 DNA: TGTGCCTGGAGTGCCTCGGCAGGGTGGGGTCAAGCTTTCTTT. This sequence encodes CAWSASAGWGQAFF.

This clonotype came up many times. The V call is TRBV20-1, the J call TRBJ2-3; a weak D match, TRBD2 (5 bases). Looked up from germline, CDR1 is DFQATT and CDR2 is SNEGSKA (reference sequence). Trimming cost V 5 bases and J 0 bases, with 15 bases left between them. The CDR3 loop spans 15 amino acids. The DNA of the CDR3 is TGCAGTGCTGAGGCTCTAGGCGGGAGCACAGATACGCAGTATTTT. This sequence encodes CSAEALGGSTDTQYF.

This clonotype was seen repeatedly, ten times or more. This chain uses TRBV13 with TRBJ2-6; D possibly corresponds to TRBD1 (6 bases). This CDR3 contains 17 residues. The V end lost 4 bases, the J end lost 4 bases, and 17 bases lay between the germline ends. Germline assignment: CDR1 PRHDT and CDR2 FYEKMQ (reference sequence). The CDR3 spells CASSSEFQGQGANVLTF. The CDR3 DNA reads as TGTGCCAGCAGCTCCGAGTTTCAGGGGCAGGGGGCCAACGTCCTGACTTTC. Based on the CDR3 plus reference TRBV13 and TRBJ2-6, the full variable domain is AAGVIQSPRHLIKEKRETATLKCYPIPRHDTVYWYQQGPGQDPQFLISFYEKMQSDKGSIPDRFSAQQFSDYHSELNMSSLELGDSALYFCASSSEFQGQGANVLTFGAGSRLTVL.

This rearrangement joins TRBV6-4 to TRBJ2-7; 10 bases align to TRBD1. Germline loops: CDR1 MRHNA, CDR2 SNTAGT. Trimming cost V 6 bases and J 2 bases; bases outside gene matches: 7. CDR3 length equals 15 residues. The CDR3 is CASRRTGQGPYEQYF. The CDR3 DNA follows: TGTGCCAGCAGGCGAACGGGACAGGGGCCCTACGAGCAGTACTTC.

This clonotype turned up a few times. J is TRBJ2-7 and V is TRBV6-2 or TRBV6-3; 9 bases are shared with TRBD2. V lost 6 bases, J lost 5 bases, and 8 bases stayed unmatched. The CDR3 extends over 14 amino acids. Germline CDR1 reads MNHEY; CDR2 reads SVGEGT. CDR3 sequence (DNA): TGTGCCAGCAGGCTATTAGCGGGAGTGGACGAGCAGTACTTC. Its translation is CASRLLAGVDEQYF.

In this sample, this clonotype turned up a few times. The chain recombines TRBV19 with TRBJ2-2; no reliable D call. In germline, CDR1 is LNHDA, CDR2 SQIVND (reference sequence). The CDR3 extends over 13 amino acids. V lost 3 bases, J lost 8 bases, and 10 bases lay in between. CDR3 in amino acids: CASSITLSGELFF. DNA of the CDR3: TGTGCCAGTAGTATTACCCTCTCTGGGGAGCTGTTTTTT.

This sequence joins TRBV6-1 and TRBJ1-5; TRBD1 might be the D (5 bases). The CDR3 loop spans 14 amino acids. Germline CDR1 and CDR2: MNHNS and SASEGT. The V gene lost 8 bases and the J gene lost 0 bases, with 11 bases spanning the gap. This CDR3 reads CASGTFFSNQPQHF. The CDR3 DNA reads TGTGCCAGCGGGACGTTCTTTAGCAATCAGCCCCAGCATTTT.

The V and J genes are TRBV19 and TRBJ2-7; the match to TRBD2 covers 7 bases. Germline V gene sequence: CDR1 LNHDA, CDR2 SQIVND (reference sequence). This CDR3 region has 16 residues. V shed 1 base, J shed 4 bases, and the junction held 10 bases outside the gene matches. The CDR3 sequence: CASSIVGGSVGYEQYF. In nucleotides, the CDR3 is TGTGCCAGTAGTATAGTGGGCGGGAGCGTTGGATACGAGCAGTACTTC.

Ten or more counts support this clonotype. The CDR3 DNA follows: TGTGCCAGCAGTTTCGGAGGGAGTAGGACTAAGACCCAGTACTTC. Its translation is CASSFGGSRTKTQYF. The rearrangement uses TRBV28 and TRBJ2-5, with a possible D match to TRBD2 (6 bases). Trimming stripped 3 bases from V and 6 bases from J, with 17 bases between. Germline CDR1 reads MDHEN; CDR2 reads SYDVKM. This CDR3 contains 15 residues.

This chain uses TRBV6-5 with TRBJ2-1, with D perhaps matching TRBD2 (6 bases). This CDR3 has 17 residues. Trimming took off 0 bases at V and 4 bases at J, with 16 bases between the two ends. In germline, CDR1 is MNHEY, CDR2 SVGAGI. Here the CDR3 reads CASSYSGLRGHYNEQFF. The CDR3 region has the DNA TGTGCCAGCAGTTACTCTGGACTACGCGGACATTACAATGAGCAGTTCTTC.

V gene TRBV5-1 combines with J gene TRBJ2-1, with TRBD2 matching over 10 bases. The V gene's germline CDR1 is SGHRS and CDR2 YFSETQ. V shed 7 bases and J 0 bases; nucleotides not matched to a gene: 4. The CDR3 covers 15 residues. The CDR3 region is CASQLAGSSYNEQFF. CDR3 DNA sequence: TGCGCCAGCCAACTAGCGGGGAGCTCCTACAATGAGCAGTTCTTC.

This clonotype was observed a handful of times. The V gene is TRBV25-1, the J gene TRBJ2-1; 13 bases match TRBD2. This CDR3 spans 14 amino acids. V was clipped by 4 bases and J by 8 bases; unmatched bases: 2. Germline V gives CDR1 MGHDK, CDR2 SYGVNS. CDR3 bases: TGTGCCAGCAGTGGACTAGCGGGAGGATATGAGCAGTTCTTC. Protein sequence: CASSGLAGGYEQFF.

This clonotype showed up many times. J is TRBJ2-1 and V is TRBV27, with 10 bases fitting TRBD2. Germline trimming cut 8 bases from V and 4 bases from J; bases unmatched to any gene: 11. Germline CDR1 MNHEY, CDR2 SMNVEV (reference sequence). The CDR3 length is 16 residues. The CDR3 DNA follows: TGTGCCAGCTCCACCCGGACTAGCGGACCTTACAATGAGCAGTTCTTC. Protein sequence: CASSTRTSGPYNEQFF.

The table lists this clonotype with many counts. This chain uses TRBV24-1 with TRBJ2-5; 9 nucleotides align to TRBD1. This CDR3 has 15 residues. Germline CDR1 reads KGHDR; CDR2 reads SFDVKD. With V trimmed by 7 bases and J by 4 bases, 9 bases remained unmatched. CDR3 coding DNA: TGTGCCACCAGGGGGACAGGGAAATCGGGAGAGACCCAGTACTTC. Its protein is CATRGTGKSGETQYF.

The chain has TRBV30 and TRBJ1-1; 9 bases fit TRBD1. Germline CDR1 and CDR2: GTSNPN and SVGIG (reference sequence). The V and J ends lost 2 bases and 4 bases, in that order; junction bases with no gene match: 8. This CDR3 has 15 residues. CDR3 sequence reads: CAWSPGTGRGTEAFF. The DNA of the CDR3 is TGTGCCTGGAGTCCCGGGACAGGGAGAGGCACTGAAGCTTTCTTT.

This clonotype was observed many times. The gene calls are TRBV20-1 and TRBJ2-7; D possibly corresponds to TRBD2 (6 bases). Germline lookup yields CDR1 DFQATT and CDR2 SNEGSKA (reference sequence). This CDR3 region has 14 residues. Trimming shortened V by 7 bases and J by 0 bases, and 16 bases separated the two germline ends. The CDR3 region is CSVVLASRSYEQYF. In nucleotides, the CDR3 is TGCAGTGTTGTGCTAGCGTCTCGCTCCTACGAGCAGTACTTC.

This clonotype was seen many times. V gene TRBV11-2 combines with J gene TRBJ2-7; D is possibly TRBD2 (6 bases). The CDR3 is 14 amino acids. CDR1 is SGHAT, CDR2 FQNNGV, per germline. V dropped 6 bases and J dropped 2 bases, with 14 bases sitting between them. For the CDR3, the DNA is TGTGCCAGCAGTCCCGGGAGTTTCGCCTACGAGCAGTACTTC. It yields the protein CASSPGSFAYEQYF. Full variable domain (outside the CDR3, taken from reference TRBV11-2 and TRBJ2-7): EAGVAQSPRYKIIEKRQSVAFWCNPISGHATLYWYQQILGQGPKLLIQFQNNGVVDDSQLPKDRFSAERLKGVDSTLKIQPAKLEDSAVYLCASSPGSFAYEQYFGPGTRLTVT.

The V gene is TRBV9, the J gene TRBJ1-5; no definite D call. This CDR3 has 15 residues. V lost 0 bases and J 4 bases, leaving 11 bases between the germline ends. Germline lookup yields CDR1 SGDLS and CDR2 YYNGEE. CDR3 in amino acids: CASSVDGNRNQPQHF. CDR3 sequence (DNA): TGTGCCAGCAGCGTAGACGGGAACAGAAATCAGCCCCAGCATTTT. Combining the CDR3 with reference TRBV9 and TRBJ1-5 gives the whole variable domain DSGVTQTPKHLITATGQRVTLRCSPRSGDLSVYWYQQSLDQGLQFLIQYYNGEERAKGNILERFSAQQFPDLHSELNLSSLELGDSALYFCASSVDGNRNQPQHFGDGTRLSIL.

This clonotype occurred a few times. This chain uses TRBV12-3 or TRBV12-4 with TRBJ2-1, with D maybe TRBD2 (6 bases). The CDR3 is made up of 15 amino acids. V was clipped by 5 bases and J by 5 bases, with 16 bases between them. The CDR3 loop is CASSMGLLGNNEQFF. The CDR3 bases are TGTGCCAGCAGTATGGGACTGCTGGGAAACAATGAGCAGTTCTTC.

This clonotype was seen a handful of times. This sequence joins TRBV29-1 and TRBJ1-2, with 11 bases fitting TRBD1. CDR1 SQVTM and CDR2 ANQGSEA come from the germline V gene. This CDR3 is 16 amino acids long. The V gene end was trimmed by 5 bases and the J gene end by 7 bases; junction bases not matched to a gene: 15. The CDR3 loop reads CSVIQVSGTGGLGYTF. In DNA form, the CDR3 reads TGCAGCGTTATACAAGTCTCCGGGACAGGGGGTCTTGGCTACACCTTC.

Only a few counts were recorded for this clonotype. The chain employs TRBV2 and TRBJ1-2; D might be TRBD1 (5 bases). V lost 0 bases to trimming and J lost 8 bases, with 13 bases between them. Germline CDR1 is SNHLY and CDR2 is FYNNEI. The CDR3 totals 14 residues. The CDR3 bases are TGTGCCAGCAGTGAAGCGGCGAGGGGAGGCGGCTACACCTTC. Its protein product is CASSEAARGGGYTF.

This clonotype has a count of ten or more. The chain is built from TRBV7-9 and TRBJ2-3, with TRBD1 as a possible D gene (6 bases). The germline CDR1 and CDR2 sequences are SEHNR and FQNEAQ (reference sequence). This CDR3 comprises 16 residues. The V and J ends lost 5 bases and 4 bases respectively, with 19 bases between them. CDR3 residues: CASSLRDTWGPDTQYF. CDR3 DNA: TGTGCCAGCAGCCTGAGGGACACCTGGGGGCCAGATACGCAGTATTTT.

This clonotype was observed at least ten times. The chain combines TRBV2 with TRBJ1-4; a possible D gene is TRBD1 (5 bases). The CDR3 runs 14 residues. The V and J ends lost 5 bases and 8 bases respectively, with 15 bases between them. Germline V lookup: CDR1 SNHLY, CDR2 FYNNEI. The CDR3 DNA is TGTGCCAGCAGTTGGGAGGAGGGACCGGAAAAACTGTTTTTT. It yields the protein CASSWEEGPEKLFF.

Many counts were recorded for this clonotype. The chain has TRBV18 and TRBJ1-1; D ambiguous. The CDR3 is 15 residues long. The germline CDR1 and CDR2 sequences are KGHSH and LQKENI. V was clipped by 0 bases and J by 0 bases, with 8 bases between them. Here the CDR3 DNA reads TGTGCCAGCTCACCACCAAGGTCCATGAACACTGAAGCTTTCTTT. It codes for CASSPPRSMNTEAFF.

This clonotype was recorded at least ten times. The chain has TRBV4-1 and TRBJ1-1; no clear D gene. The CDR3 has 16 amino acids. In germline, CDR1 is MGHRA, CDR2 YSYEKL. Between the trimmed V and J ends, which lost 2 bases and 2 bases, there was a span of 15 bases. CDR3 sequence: CASSQRVGFANTEAFF. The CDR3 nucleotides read TGCGCCAGCAGCCAAAGAGTTGGGTTTGCTAACACTGAAGCTTTCTTT.

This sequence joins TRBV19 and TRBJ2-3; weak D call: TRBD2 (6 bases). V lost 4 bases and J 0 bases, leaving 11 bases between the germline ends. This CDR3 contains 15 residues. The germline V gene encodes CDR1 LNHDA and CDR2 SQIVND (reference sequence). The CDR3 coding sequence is TGTGCCAGTAGTAAAGTCAGCGGGAGCACAGATACGCAGTATTTT. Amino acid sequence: CASSKVSGSTDTQYF.

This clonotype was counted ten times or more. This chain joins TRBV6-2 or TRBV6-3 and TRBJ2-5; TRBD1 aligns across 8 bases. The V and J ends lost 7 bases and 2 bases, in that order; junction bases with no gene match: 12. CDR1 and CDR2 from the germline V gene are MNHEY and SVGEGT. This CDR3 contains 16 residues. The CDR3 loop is CASKLTGTGPQETQYF. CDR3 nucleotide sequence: TGTGCCAGCAAACTAACCGGGACAGGCCCTCAAGAGACCCAGTACTTC.

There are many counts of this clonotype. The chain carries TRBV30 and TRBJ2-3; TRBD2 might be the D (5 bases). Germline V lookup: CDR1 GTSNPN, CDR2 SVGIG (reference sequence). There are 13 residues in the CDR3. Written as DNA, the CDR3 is TGTGGGATTGCCAGCGGTAGTACAGATACGCAGTATTTT. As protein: CGIASGSTDTQYF.

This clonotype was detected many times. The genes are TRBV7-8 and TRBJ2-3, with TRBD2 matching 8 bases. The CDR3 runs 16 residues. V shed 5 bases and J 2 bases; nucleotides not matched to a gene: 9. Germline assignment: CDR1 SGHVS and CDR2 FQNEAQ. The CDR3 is CASSLVRRGDTDTQYF. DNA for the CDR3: TGTGCCAGCAGCCTTGTCCGGCGGGGGGACACAGATACGCAGTATTTT.

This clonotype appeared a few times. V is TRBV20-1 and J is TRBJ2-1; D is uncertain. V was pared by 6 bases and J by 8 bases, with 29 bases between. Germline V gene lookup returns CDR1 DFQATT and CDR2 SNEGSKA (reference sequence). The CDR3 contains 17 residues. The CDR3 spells CSARSSPQYLLVDEQFF. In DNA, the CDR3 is TGCAGTGCAAGATCTAGTCCCCAATACCTTCTCGTCGATGAGCAGTTCTTC.